This T cell receptor (beta chain) was sequenced for a study of identical twins. TCRdb reanalysed the 5' RACE reads using MiXCR and keeps one entry per CDR3 protein. This table holds about 690,000 distinct CDR3 sequences, over 5% found once. The ends were cut back, 5 bases at V and 7 bases at J, with 18 bases in the middle. There are 15 residues in the CDR3. Germline-derived CDR1 and CDR2 are LGHDT and YNNKEL (reference sequence). As for this clonotype: Its antigen is as yet unknown.

Study-wide results and limits: Possibly, invariant MAIT and iNKT cells partly confounded zero-insertion analyses. Models underestimated TCR alpha sharing (out-of-frame) in monozygotic twins. Twins showed weaker excess sharing in their beta out-of-frame sequences.

This clonotype was obtained from a man between 18 and 29 years old in good health. The chain carries TRBV3-1 and TRBJ2-1, with a possible D match to TRBD1 (5 bases). Sequencing was done on a sample of naive T cells sorted from blood. CDR3 nucleotides: TGTGCCAGCAGCGGATATGCAGGGAAAGCTAATGAGCAGTTCTTC. The encoded protein is CASSGYAGKANEQFF.